Listed below are T cell receptor beta chains from one sample, sequenced in a study of T cells in Graves' hyperthyroidism and ophthalmopathy. TCRdb fed the multiplex PCR reads into MiXCR, producing one record per CDR3 protein. The table shows under 600,000 distinct CDR3 sequences, with about a sixth occurring only once. Input material: blood. Receptors originate from a woman aged 40 to 50 with Graves' ophthalmopathy. The CDR3 runs from the conserved cysteine through the conserved F or W. Fields, in order: clone size, D gene, J gene, V gene, CDR3 DNA, CDR3 protein. D genes are given only for firm matches. Some rows have no size entry. The others give once, few or many, or a class for an expanded clone.

clone_size: many; d_call: NA; j_call: TRBJ1-6; v_call: TRBV11-2; cdr3_nt: TGTGCCAGCAGCTTAAGGGGGGGGGATTCACCCCTCCACTTT; cdr3_aa: CASSLRGGDSPLHF
clone_size: many; d_call: TRBD1; j_call: TRBJ1-6; v_call: TRBV6-1; cdr3_nt: TGTGCCAGCAGTGAACTCGGAGGGGGCAATTCACCCCTCCACTTT; cdr3_aa: CASSELGGGNSPLHF
clone_size: many; d_call: TRBD1; j_call: TRBJ2-7; v_call: TRBV6-1; cdr3_nt: TGTGCCAGCACCCGCGCCCCAGGGACAGGGTCTGGCGAGCAGTACTTC; cdr3_aa: CASTRAPGTGSGEQYF
clone_size: many; d_call: NA; j_call: TRBJ2-2; v_call: TRBV11-2; cdr3_nt: TGTGCCAGCAGCCGAGACGTAGGGAACACCGGGGAGCTGTTTTTT; cdr3_aa: CASSRDVGNTGELFF
clone_size: NA; d_call: TRBD1; j_call: TRBJ1-6; v_call: TRBV7-9; cdr3_nt: TGTGCCAGCAGCCAGTCCGGGACAGGGACTTCACCCCTCCACTTT; cdr3_aa: CASSQSGTGTSPLHF
clone_size: few; d_call: TRBD1; j_call: TRBJ2-7; v_call: TRBV5-6; cdr3_nt: TGTGCCAGCAGCCCGTGGACAGGGCTTTGGGAGCAGTACTTC; cdr3_aa: CASSPWTGLWEQYF
clone_size: few; d_call: NA; j_call: TRBJ2-3; v_call: TRBV10-3; cdr3_nt: TGTGCCATCGAGAGAGGGGGGGAGGGCCGAACAGATACGCAGTATTTT; cdr3_aa: CAIERGGEGRTDTQYF
clone_size: few; d_call: NA; j_call: TRBJ1-1; v_call: TRBV4-1; cdr3_nt: TGCGCCAGCAGCCAGGTAGACAGGGAAGCTTTCTTT; cdr3_aa: CASSQVDREAFF
clone_size: many; d_call: TRBD1; j_call: TRBJ1-5; v_call: TRBV27; cdr3_nt: TGTGCCAGCAGAAATACTGGGACAGCTTTTCTCAATCAGCCCCAGCATTTT; cdr3_aa: CASRNTGTAFLNQPQHF
clone_size: NA; d_call: NA; j_call: TRBJ1-4; v_call: TRBV29-1; cdr3_nt: TGCAGCGCCAGGGCTTACCATAATGAAAAACTGTTTTTT; cdr3_aa: CSARAYHNEKLFF
clone_size: NA; d_call: NA; j_call: TRBJ1-5; v_call: TRBV29-1; cdr3_nt: TGCAGCGTTCCTGTTCAGGGAGGAAGCAATCAGCCCCAGCATTTT; cdr3_aa: CSVPVQGGSNQPQHF
clone_size: NA; d_call: TRBD2; j_call: TRBJ2-2; v_call: TRBV20-1; cdr3_nt: TGCAGTGCTAGAGATCGGGGTGGGGGAGGGACCAACACCGGGGAGCTGTTTTTT; cdr3_aa: CSARDRGGGGTNTGELFF
clone_size: NA; d_call: NA; j_call: TRBJ2-3; v_call: TRBV2; cdr3_nt: TGTGCCAGCAAAGTAAGCGGAGCTAGCACAGATACGCAGTATTTT; cdr3_aa: CASKVSGASTDTQYF
clone_size: many; d_call: NA; j_call: TRBJ2-7; v_call: TRBV6-1; cdr3_nt: TGTGCCAGCAGTTGGAGTTCGGCGACTACGGGCTACGAGCAGTACTTC; cdr3_aa: CASSWSSATTGYEQYF
clone_size: few; d_call: NA; j_call: TRBJ2-1; v_call: TRBV28; cdr3_nt: TGTGCCAGCAGTTTTGCAGGGGCCGGATACAATGAGCAGTTCTTC; cdr3_aa: CASSFAGAGYNEQFF
clone_size: many; d_call: NA; j_call: TRBJ2-5; v_call: TRBV20-1; cdr3_nt: TGCAGTGCTAGCCCGGTAACCCAAGAGACCCAGTACTTC; cdr3_aa: CSASPVTQETQYF
clone_size: once; d_call: NA; j_call: TRBJ1-2; v_call: TRBV3-1; cdr3_nt: TGTGCCAGCAGAGCGGTGACGGAGCATGGCTACACCTTC; cdr3_aa: CASRAVTEHGYTF
clone_size: NA; d_call: TRBD2; j_call: TRBJ2-3; v_call: TRBV12-3/TRBV12-4; cdr3_nt: TGTGCCAGCAGTTTATCCCTCGCCGGGACTAGCGGGGGGACGGGAGAGACAGATACGCAGTATTTT; cdr3_aa: CASSLSLAGTSGGTGETDTQYF
clone_size: many; d_call: NA; j_call: TRBJ1-4; v_call: TRBV12-3/TRBV12-4; cdr3_nt: TGTGCCAGCAGTCTGCACGGTGCAACTAATGAAAAACTGTTTTTT; cdr3_aa: CASSLHGATNEKLFF
clone_size: few; d_call: TRBD2; j_call: TRBJ2-3; v_call: TRBV18; cdr3_nt: TGTGCCAGCTCACCACAGATGACTAGCGGGAGGGCCTGGGATACGCAGTATTTT; cdr3_aa: CASSPQMTSGRAWDTQYF
clone_size: NA; d_call: TRBD1; j_call: TRBJ1-1; v_call: TRBV20-1; cdr3_nt: TGCAGTGCTAGACCCAGCCATCTGGGGACAGGGTGGGTGACTGAAGCTTTCTTT; cdr3_aa: CSARPSHLGTGWVTEAFF
clone_size: few; d_call: NA; j_call: TRBJ1-2; v_call: TRBV5-1; cdr3_nt: TGCGCCAGCACGGATGCGGGGGGCTACACCTTC; cdr3_aa: CASTDAGGYTF
clone_size: few; d_call: TRBD2; j_call: TRBJ2-3; v_call: TRBV5-4; cdr3_nt: TGTGCCAGCAGCCAGAGCGGGGCAGCAGATACGCAGTATTTT; cdr3_aa: CASSQSGAADTQYF
clone_size: few; d_call: NA; j_call: TRBJ2-5; v_call: TRBV6-1; cdr3_nt: TGTGCCACCGCCGACCAGAGCCGGCAGACCCAGTACTTC; cdr3_aa: CATADQSRQTQYF
clone_size: NA; d_call: NA; j_call: TRBJ2-3; v_call: TRBV3-1; cdr3_nt: TGTGCCAGCAGCCAAATCCCAGGGGGGGCAGATACGCAGTATTTT; cdr3_aa: CASSQIPGGADTQYF
clone_size: NA; d_call: TRBD2; j_call: TRBJ2-5; v_call: TRBV7-3; cdr3_nt: TGTGCCAGCAGCCGGGGCCAGCGGGGGGGCGGTGAGACCCAGTACTTC; cdr3_aa: CASSRGQRGGGETQYF
clone_size: many; d_call: NA; j_call: TRBJ1-5; v_call: TRBV30; cdr3_nt: TGTGCCTGGAGTGTGGGGGGTAGCAATCAGCCCCAGCATTTT; cdr3_aa: CAWSVGGSNQPQHF
clone_size: NA; d_call: NA; j_call: TRBJ2-6; v_call: TRBV20-1; cdr3_nt: TGCAGTGCTTCACTTGGACACTTGTTCTCTGGGGCCAACGTCCTGACTTTC; cdr3_aa: CSASLGHLFSGANVLTF
clone_size: few; d_call: NA; j_call: TRBJ1-5; v_call: TRBV20-1; cdr3_nt: TGCAGTGCTACCAAGGTCGGGTCCGAGTCACAGCCCCAGCATTTT; cdr3_aa: CSATKVGSESQPQHF
clone_size: few; d_call: NA; j_call: TRBJ2-3; v_call: TRBV10-3; cdr3_nt: TGTGCCATCGGAGCCATGGGAGATACGCAGTATTTT; cdr3_aa: CAIGAMGDTQYF
clone_size: NA; d_call: TRBD2; j_call: TRBJ2-7; v_call: TRBV7-8; cdr3_nt: TGTGCCAGCAGCTTACGTTTTCTAGCGGGGGCCGGGGAGCAGTACTTC; cdr3_aa: CASSLRFLAGAGEQYF
clone_size: NA; d_call: TRBD1; j_call: TRBJ1-1; v_call: TRBV5-1; cdr3_nt: TGCGCCAGCAGCATGCAGACAGGGCTTGACACTGAAGCTTTCTTT; cdr3_aa: CASSMQTGLDTEAFF